Detailed here is one TCR beta chain. What it binds is unknown. Within the sample, other DNA sequences also encode this same CDR3. Source study methods: As immunoSEQ supplied junction-only sequences (without quality scores), filtering differed. The assay was immunoSEQ multiplex PCR, and TCRdb's table has in-frame clones only and misses some. D and trimming come from the DNA, and the V and J calls and clone size come from that table. The sample lists about 2 million clones, roughly 94% occurring once. These data belong to a study of shared clonotypes between healthy human individuals. CD45RO negativity and positive selection for CCR7 defined naive CD8 cells, a population that excluded terminally differentiated effector memory CD45RA+ cells. This CDR3 is 12 amino acids long. The ends were cut back, 5 bases at V and 6 bases at J, with 11 bases in the middle. CDR1 SGHAT and CDR2 FQNNGV come from the germline V gene.

Study findings and constraints: The expectation was that sequencing depth would affect clonotype sharing among donors.

This receptor was taken from a man aged 18 to 30 in good health. Sequencing was done on a sample of naive CD8+ T cells sorted from blood. This sequence joins TRBV11-2 and TRBJ2-7; D gene ambiguous. This CDR3 reads CASSDLGSEQYF. The CDR3, as DNA: TGTGCCAGCAGCGACCTCGGAAGCGAGCAGTACTTC.